Shown below are 26 T cell receptor beta chains from a single sample sequenced in a study of a mutant IDH1 vaccine in newly diagnosed glioma. No antigen has been identified for these receptors. Method: immunoSEQ multiplex PCR; TCRdb's copy keeps in-frame clones and lacks some. The data contain tens of thousands of clones, 80% to 85% of them singletons. Time point in this sample: week 35, safety follow-up. The investigators gave 300 ug of mutant IDH1 20-mer peptide in each vaccine dose, together with topical imiquimod. The material was PBMCs, obtained from a glioma patient whose treatment included an IDH1 peptide vaccine. These receptors came from a man younger than 45 with glioma.

V gene TRBV18 combines with J gene TRBJ1-2; 7 bases agree with TRBD1. The CDR3 runs to 16 residues. Germline V gene data show CDR1 as KGHSH and CDR2 as LQKENI. The J segment lost 0 bases and the V segment lost 3 bases, leaving 7 bases of the junction unmatched. The CDR3: CASSPRDSLANYGYTF. Written as DNA, the CDR3 is TGTGCCAGCTCACCCCGGGACAGTCTGGCTAACTATGGCTACACCTTC. Full variable domain (outside the CDR3, taken from reference TRBV18 and TRBJ1-2): NAGVMQNPRHLVRRRGQEARLRCSPMKGHSHVYWYRQLPEEGLKFMVYLQKENIIDESGMPKERFSAEFPKEGPSILRIQQVVRGDSAAYFCASSPRDSLANYGYTFGSGTRLTVV.

V and J are TRBV5-1 and TRBJ2-5, with 9 bases identical to TRBD1. Germline CDR1 is SGHRS and CDR2 is YFSETQ. Trimming took 4 bases from V and 1 from J; bases not matched to a gene: 2. This CDR3 is built from 14 residues. CDR3 region: CASSGDRAQETQYF. As DNA, the CDR3 is TGCGCCAGCAGCGGGGACAGGGCCCAAGAGACCCAGTACTTC.

The chain is built from TRBV5-6 and TRBJ2-7; D remains unclear. Germline CDR1 is SGHDT and CDR2 is YYEEEE. The CDR3 totals 13 residues. V dropped 1 base and J dropped 3 bases, with 8 bases sitting between them. CDR3 loop: CASSLWVGYEQYF. For the CDR3, the DNA is TGTGCCAGCAGCTTGTGGGTCGGCTACGAGCAGTACTTC.

This clone has only a few counts. J is TRBJ1-1 and V is TRBV6-1; D not resolved. CDR3 length: 16 residues. Germline V CDR1 and CDR2: MNHNS, SASEGT. The ends were cut back, 0 bases at V and 0 bases at J, with 11 bases in the middle. The CDR3 sequence is CASSEALPALNTEAFF. The DNA for the CDR3 is TGTGCCAGCAGTGAAGCGCTCCCGGCTCTGAACACTGAAGCTTTCTTT.

This chain joins TRBV5-8 and TRBJ1-3; D unresolved. With 3 bases removed from V and 4 bases from J, the gap between germline ends came to 20 bases. The CDR3 has 17 amino acids. Germline loops: CDR1 SGHTS, CDR2 YDEGEE. DNA for the CDR3: TGTGCCAGCAGCTCCGTGAGGAAGGAGTACCGAGGAAACACCATATATTTT. Translation gives CASSSVRKEYRGNTIYF.

J is TRBJ1-3 and V is TRBV2; D possibly corresponds to TRBD1 (5 bases). Looked up from germline, CDR1 is SNHLY and CDR2 is FYNNEI. Trimming took off 7 bases at V and 1 base at J, with 17 bases between the two ends. The CDR3 covers 16 residues. Here the CDR3 reads CASNTPGGGSGNTIYF. The CDR3 DNA is TGTGCCAGCAACACCCCTGGGGGGGGGTCTGGAAACACCATATATTTT.

The genes are TRBV27 and TRBJ1-1; TRBD1 might be the D (6 bases). Trimming cost V 5 bases and J 5 bases, with 15 bases left between them. This CDR3 contains 14 residues. In germline, CDR1 is MNHEY, CDR2 SMNVEV (reference sequence). The CDR3 sequence: CASSRTSQGTEAFF. DNA for the CDR3: TGTGCCAGCAGTCGGACCTCTCAGGGGACTGAAGCTTTCTTT.

The chain is built from TRBV11-2 and TRBJ2-2; no clear D. Trimming removed 5 bases from V and 8 bases from J, with 12 bases in between. This CDR3 is built from 13 residues. Germline loops: CDR1 SGHAT, CDR2 FQNNGV. The CDR3 sequence: CASSEEVWGELFF. CDR3 nucleotides: TGTGCCAGCAGCGAGGAAGTGTGGGGGGAGCTGTTTTTT.

The genes are TRBV18 and TRBJ2-1; no firm D call. Trimming removed 0 bases from V and 9 bases from J, with 6 bases in between. Germline CDR1 KGHSH, CDR2 LQKENI. The CDR3 length is 12 residues. The CDR3 is CASSPPSLEQFF. As DNA, the CDR3 is TGTGCCAGCTCACCACCGTCTCTTGAGCAGTTCTTC.

V and J are TRBV19 and TRBJ2-5; 9 bases are a match to TRBD2. Germline V gene sequence: CDR1 LNHDA, CDR2 SQIVND (reference sequence). The J segment lost 5 bases and the V segment lost 5 bases, leaving 24 bases of the junction unmatched. This CDR3 comprises 20 residues. CDR3 in amino acids: CASSAYFVWELLAGWETQYF. CDR3 nucleotides: TGTGCCAGTAGTGCGTATTTCGTCTGGGAGCTCCTAGCGGGGTGGGAGACCCAGTACTTC.

V gene TRBV19 combines with J gene TRBJ2-5; 7 nucleotides match TRBD1. The CDR3 contains 15 residues. J lost 4 bases, V lost 3 bases, and 8 bases had no gene match. CDR1 and CDR2 from the germline V gene are LNHDA and SQIVND (reference sequence). The CDR3 here is CASSMNRGRGETQYF. The DNA of the CDR3 is TGTGCCAGTAGTATGAACAGGGGTAGGGGAGAGACCCAGTACTTC.

J is TRBJ2-7 and V is TRBV5-1; D not certain. V lost 4 bases to trimming and J lost 1 base, with 18 bases between them. This CDR3 contains 16 residues. CDR1 is SGHRS and CDR2 is YFSETQ in the germline V gene. CDR3 coding DNA: TGCGCCAGCAGCCCGATTGACGACTCGAGATCCTACGAGCAGTACTTC. This gives the protein CASSPIDDSRSYEQYF.

The rearrangement uses TRBV10-2 and TRBJ2-3, with D unresolved. Germline V gene data show CDR1 as WSHSY and CDR2 as SAAADI. The CDR3 covers 13 residues. V lost 3 bases, J lost 5 bases, and 9 bases lay in between. The CDR3 nucleotides read TGCGCCAGCAGTGAAGGGTTTAGAGATACGCAGTATTTT. The encoded protein is CASSEGFRDTQYF.

V is TRBV6-1 and J is TRBJ1-1; 9 positions match TRBD1. The CDR3 loop spans 12 amino acids. V trimming: 5 bases; J trimming: 7 bases; junction bases outside the gene matches: 2. Germline V gene data show CDR1 as MNHNS and CDR2 as SASEGT. In DNA form, the CDR3 reads TGTGCCAGCAGTAGACAGGGGGTTGAAGCTTTCTTT. It encodes CASSRQGVEAFF.

The J gene is TRBJ1-1, the V gene TRBV13; D not certain. Trimming cost V 5 bases and J 4 bases, with 17 bases left between them. Germline assignment: CDR1 PRHDT and CDR2 FYEKMQ (reference sequence). The CDR3 spans 15 residues. The chain's CDR3 is CASSPETWQITEAFF. CDR3 nucleotides: TGTGCCAGCAGCCCCGAGACTTGGCAGATCACTGAAGCTTTCTTT.

The chain joins TRBV19 to TRBJ2-2; D unresolved. Trimming left V 4 bases short and J 5 bases short, with 11 bases between. The length of the CDR3 is 14 residues. Looked up from germline, CDR1 is LNHDA and CDR2 is SQIVND (reference sequence). In DNA form, the CDR3 reads TGTGCCAGTAGTAAAAGAAGTGGGACCGGGGAGCTGTTTTTT. It yields the protein CASSKRSGTGELFF.

This chain links TRBV4-1 with TRBJ1-2; D gene unclear. Trimming stripped 6 bases from V and 0 bases from J, with 11 bases between. This CDR3 spans 14 amino acids. CDR1 is MGHRA and CDR2 is YSYEKL in the germline V gene. In nucleotides, the CDR3 is TGCGCCAGCAGATTTGATTACGCTAACTATGGCTACACCTTC. Translated, it gives CASRFDYANYGYTF.

The gene calls are TRBV4-1 and TRBJ1-5; 9 bases agree with TRBD1. The junction had 10 bases not matched to a gene; V was cut back by 1 base and J by 0 bases. Germline CDR1 and CDR2: MGHRA and YSYEKL. This CDR3 has 19 amino acids. Here the CDR3 DNA reads TGCGCCAGCAGCCAAGGTCCGGGACAGGGCCCTTATAGCAATCAGCCCCAGCATTTT. This translates into CASSQGPGQGPYSNQPQHF.

This clone has only one observation. This rearrangement joins TRBV19 to TRBJ2-3; 9 bases map to TRBD1. Germline V CDR1 and CDR2: LNHDA, SQIVND (reference sequence). J lost 0 bases, V lost 6 bases, and 4 bases had no gene match. CDR3 length: 15 amino acids. CDR3 residues: CASSPQGASTDTQYF. CDR3 coding DNA: TGTGCCAGTAGCCCACAGGGGGCGAGCACAGATACGCAGTATTTT.

The chain links TRBV10-1 to TRBJ2-1, with D possibly TRBD2 on 5 matching bases. This CDR3 has 15 amino acids. Trimming shortened V by 3 bases and J by 4 bases, and 13 bases separated the two germline ends. CDR1 and CDR2 from the germline V gene are WNHNN and SYGVQD (reference sequence). The CDR3 sequence is CASSEGSAGYNEQFF. The DNA for the CDR3 is TGCGCCAGCAGTGAAGGCAGTGCGGGTTACAATGAGCAGTTCTTC.

The V gene is TRBV19, the J gene TRBJ1-5; tentative D call: TRBD1 (5 bases). The CDR3 totals 16 residues. V was shortened by 9 bases and J by 0 bases, with 18 bases between the two germline ends. Looked up from germline, CDR1 is LNHDA and CDR2 is SQIVND (reference sequence). The CDR3 sequence is CASQPTGGVSNQPQHF. The DNA for the CDR3 is TGTGCCAGCCAACCCACGGGGGGGGTTAGCAATCAGCCCCAGCATTTT.

This clone appeared once. V gene TRBV13 combines with J gene TRBJ1-4; D is uncertain. The length of the CDR3 is 18 residues. Trimming shortened V by 5 bases and J by 4 bases, and 23 bases separated the two germline ends. Germline loops: CDR1 PRHDT, CDR2 FYEKMQ (reference sequence). CDR3 loop: CASSAKSTPHPDNEKLFF. CDR3 nucleotide sequence: TGTGCCAGCAGCGCGAAATCGACCCCCCATCCAGATAATGAAAAACTGTTTTTT.

This clone appeared once. The J gene is TRBJ1-1, the V gene TRBV6-5; D unresolved. The V gene lost 6 bases and the J gene lost 0 bases, with 14 bases spanning the gap. Germline assignment: CDR1 MNHEY and CDR2 SVGAGI. CDR3 size: 15 residues. The CDR3 bases are TGTGCCAGCAGACCGCCCGGGCCCCTGAACACTGAAGCTTTCTTT. Encoded protein: CASRPPGPLNTEAFF.

This chain joins TRBV11-2 and TRBJ1-3; D is unresolved. This CDR3 has 16 residues. Germline V CDR1 and CDR2: SGHAT, FQNNGV. V lost 2 bases to trimming and J lost 0 bases, with 11 bases between them. CDR3 amino acids: CASSLYGLSSGNTIYF. In nucleotides, the CDR3 is TGTGCCAGCAGCTTATACGGCCTCAGCTCTGGAAACACCATATATTTT.

This clone was observed a few times. The J gene is TRBJ1-1, the V gene TRBV5-6; no reliable D call. The CDR3 extends over 16 amino acids. Per germline, CDR1 SGHDT and CDR2 YYEEEE. Trimming shortened V by 0 bases and J by 1 base, and 13 bases separated the two germline ends. CDR3 sequence (DNA): TGTGCCAGCAGCTTGGTCACCGAACAAAAGAACACTGAAGCTTTCTTT. Translation: CASSLVTEQKNTEAFF.

The chain has TRBV6-1 and TRBJ2-7; D perhaps matches TRBD1 (5 bases). The CDR3 consists of 14 residues. Germline assignment: CDR1 MNHNS and CDR2 SASEGT. The V gene lost 8 bases and the J gene lost 0 bases, with 14 bases spanning the gap. The CDR3 bases are TGTGCCAGCTGGCCCGGACACTTCTCCTACGAGCAGTACTTC. Its protein is CASWPGHFSYEQYF.